This is a list of T cell receptor beta chains from one sample in a study of PD-1 blockade in classical Hodgkin lymphoma. Repertoires were generated with immunoSEQ multiplex PCR, while TCRdb's copy carries only in-frame clones and drops some. The sample contains over 60,000 clones, roughly 92% of which appear only once. Sequenced material: peripheral blood mononuclear cells (PBMCs), taken before the fourth cycle of nivolumab. These receptors came from a human donor with classical Hodgkin lymphoma. Each CDR3 is given without its conserved first and last residue.

v_gene	j_gene	len	CDR3aa
TRBV4-2	TRBJ2-7	14	ASSLRTSGTVDEQY
TRBV5-1	TRBJ2-7	15	ASSLGQLRDRGYEQY
TRBV11-2	TRBJ2-7	13	ASSLGGSLSYEQY
TRBV28	TRBJ1-5	14	ASSFSGPAGFGPQH
TRBV18	TRBJ1-2	12	ASSRLNENYGYT
TRBV28	TRBJ2-1	14	ASSLRVAGGYNEQF
TRBV5-5	TRBJ1-4	13	ASKDWGLANEKLF
TRBV27	TRBJ2-3	12	ASSLAGWVVEQY
TRBV18	TRBJ1-2	11	ASSPGVDYGYT
TRBV2	TRBJ2-5	15	ASSEGLAGVFQETQY
TRBV30	TRBJ2-3	9	AWIGEGTQY
TRBV5-1	TRBJ2-5	12	ASSFGHIQETQY
TRBV5-1	TRBJ2-7	9	ASRGQAEQY
TRBV11-2	TRBJ2-3	10	ASSLRTDTQY
TRBV6-1	TRBJ2-7	10	ASSGFVYEQY
TRBV7-7	TRBJ1-5	13	ASSPDGQGQQPQH
TRBV18	TRBJ2-5	11	ASSRLAGETQY
TRBV28	TRBJ2-7	15	ASRRLSGQGAAYEQY
TRBV9	TRBJ2-7	15	ASSVEGLSGGPYEQY
TRBV15	TRBJ2-3	12	ATMEAGFTDTQY
TRBV6-1	TRBJ2-7	12	ASREAGPTYEQY
TRBV5-1	TRBJ2-5	14	ASSTVPGTSQETQY
TRBV28	TRBJ1-1	12	ASIYGTGQREAF
TRBV4-1	TRBJ2-7	13	ASSQEIFPSYEQY
TRBV6-6	TRBJ2-5	12	ASSYSEYPGTQY
TRBV27	TRBJ1-2	12	ASSDSGGNYGYT